The clone carrying this T cell receptor (beta chain) was detected once. Its specificity is unknown. The sample originates from a study of cytomegalovirus exposure and HLA in healthy donors. Study-wide results and caveats: The likely origin of a cluster of highly shared sequence variants was a sequencing artifact.

With V trimmed by 1 base and J by 2 bases, 5 bases remained unmatched. The CDR3 has 15 residues. Germline V lookup: CDR1 MNHEY, CDR2 SVGAGI. Use of 60 Vbeta and 13 Jbeta primers characterized the PCR. Assay: immunoSEQ multiplex PCR; the TCRdb copy retains only in-frame clones and omits some. The sample carries around 180,000 clones, 70% to 80% recorded once. The sample was PBMCs. This sequence joins TRBV6-5 and TRBJ2-7, with 7 nucleotides matching TRBD1. The clonotype comes from a woman between 45 and 60 years old in good health and CMV-seronegative. The CDR3 DNA sequence: TGTGCCAGCAGTTACTGGACAGGCTTTGCCTACGAGCAGTACTTC. Protein: CASSYWTGFAYEQYF.